The sequence of this TCR beta chain was determined in a study of radiation and T cells in renal cell carcinoma. Only one count was recorded for this clone. The antigen remains undetermined. Time point reported: blood 4 weeks post-SBRT, at nephrectomy. The treatment denotes: 15 Gy SBRT to primary tumor, nephrectomy 4 weeks later. The patient's renal cell carcinoma had clear cell pathology. Findings and caveats of the study: Top tumor clonotypes rose in blood 2 weeks post-radiation, then contracted. Baseline intratumoral clonotype presence is unknown without pretreatment biopsies.

Assay used: immunoSEQ multiplex PCR; TCRdb lists only in-frame clones, some missing. The sample yields tens of thousands of clones, 85% seen once. This CDR3 spans 15 amino acids. The germline V gene encodes CDR1 ENHRY and CDR2 SYGVKD. V dropped 6 bases and J dropped 3 bases, with 17 bases sitting between them. This clonotype was sampled from a man in his fifties with renal cell carcinoma. The sequences come from blood, collected from a patient whose treatment included radiotherapy and nephrectomy. This chain uses TRBV10-3 with TRBJ1-2; a possible D gene is TRBD1 (5 bases). As DNA, the CDR3 is TGTGCCATCAGAGGGGCCCTCGTCGGTGACTATGGCTACACCTTC. This codes for CAIRGALVGDYGYTF.